A selection of T cell receptor beta chains follows, all from one sample in a study of blood T cell repertoires in COVID-19. The repertoire was sequenced with immunoSEQ multiplex PCR; TCRdb's copy has only in-frame clones and lacks some. The data contain under 150,000 clones, more than 65% of them seen just once; the ten biggest clones take up approximately 2%. Sequences were obtained from peripheral blood. Receptors originate from a woman in her seventies with acute or convalescent COVID-19. CDR3s include the opening cysteine and the closing phenylalanine or tryptophan. D genes are given only for firm matches. Expanded clones get a size class; other rows say once, few or many, or leave the size out.

cdr3_length	j_call	d_call	v_call	clone_size	cdr3_nt	cdr3_aa
17	TRBJ2-2	-	TRBV28	-	TGTGCCAGCAGTCCTTGGGTAGGGGCGCAGGTCCCCGGGGAGCTGTTTTTT	CASSPWVGAQVPGELFF
15	TRBJ2-7	-	TRBV30	-	TGTGCCTGGAGCGTTGGAGGGGCTGGCTCCTACGAGCAGTACTTC	CAWSVGGAGSYEQYF
16	TRBJ2-6	-	TRBV4-3	-	TGCGCCAGCAGCGAAAGATGGGGGGCTGGGGCCAACGTCCTGACTTTC	CASSERWGAGANVLTF
14	TRBJ2-7	TRBD1	TRBV5-1	-	TGCGCCAGCAGCTCCGGGACAGGGAGTTACGAGCAGTACTTC	CASSSGTGSYEQYF
16	TRBJ1-2	-	TRBV21-1	-	TGTGCCAGCAGCAAAGAGGGCCTTAAGGGGAACCATGGCTACACCTTC	CASSKEGLKGNHGYTF
15	TRBJ2-7	TRBD1	TRBV27	-	TGTGCCAGCAGTTTATACGGATCAGGGGGCTACGAGCAGTACTTC	CASSLYGSGGYEQYF
16	TRBJ2-7	TRBD2	TRBV6-2/TRBV6-3	few	TGTGCCAGCAGTCCCGGGACTAGCGGGAGGACCTACGAGCAGTACTTC	CASSPGTSGRTYEQYF
14	TRBJ2-3	-	TRBV7-3	-	TGTGCCAGCAGCACCCTAGCAGCAGGAGATACGCAGTATTTT	CASSTLAAGDTQYF
19	TRBJ2-1	TRBD2	TRBV5-1	-	TGCGCCAGCAGCCCTGAGGGACTAGCGGGAGTCGGGTTGTACAATGAGCAGTTCTTC	CASSPEGLAGVGLYNEQFF
14	TRBJ1-1	-	TRBV29-1	few	TGCAGCGTTACTGGGCAGGGTTTGGGCACTGAAGCTTTCTTT	CSVTGQGLGTEAFF
15	TRBJ1-5	-	TRBV28	-	TGTGCCAGCAGTTTATTAGGGAGGTACAATCAGCCCCAGCATTTT	CASSLLGRYNQPQHF
15	TRBJ2-5	TRBD2	TRBV6-5	-	TGTGCCAGCAGGATAGCGGGACGGGGGGTAGGGACCCAGTACTTC	CASRIAGRGVGTQYF
16	TRBJ1-4	TRBD1	TRBV7-2	-	TGTGCCAGCAGCTTAGCGACAGGGGCCGTTAATGAAAAACTGTTTTTT	CASSLATGAVNEKLFF
16	TRBJ2-7	TRBD1	TRBV7-9	-	TGTGCCAGCAGCTTAGCTAGGGACAGGGGCTCCTACGAGCAGTACTTC	CASSLARDRGSYEQYF
14	TRBJ1-3	TRBD1	TRBV5-1	many	TGCGCCAGCAGCCTAGACAGGGTTGGAAACACCATATATTTT	CASSLDRVGNTIYF
13	TRBJ1-5	-	TRBV20-1	-	TGCAGTGCTAGTCCAGGGGTGACTCAGCCCCAGCATTTT	CSASPGVTQPQHF
13	TRBJ1-2	-	TRBV6-5	-	TGTGCCAGCAGTTACCAGTGGAACTATGGCTACACCTTC	CASSYQWNYGYTF
17	TRBJ2-5	TRBD2	TRBV3-1/TRBV3-2	few	TGTGCCAGCAGCTCCACTAGCGGCGAATCGTACCAAGAGACCCAGTACTTC	CASSSTSGESYQETQYF
13	TRBJ2-4	TRBD1	TRBV10-1	-	TGCGCCAGCTCTACAGGACAGGGAGACATTCAGTACTTC	CASSTGQGDIQYF
18	TRBJ2-3	-	TRBV10-3	-	TGTGCCATCAGTGATTCCGGGAGAGGGGGCTCTAGCACAGATACGCAGTATTTT	CAISDSGRGGSSTDTQYF
12	TRBJ2-3	-	TRBV19	-	TGTGCCAGTAGCAGGCGCACAGATACGCAGTATTTT	CASSRRTDTQYF
15	TRBJ2-5	-	TRBV11-3	few	TGTGCCAGCAGCTTAGCAGGACAGAACCAAGAGACCCAGTACTTC	CASSLAGQNQETQYF
13	TRBJ2-1	-	TRBV19	-	TGTGCCAGTAGTATTTCGCTAGGACAGAAGCAGTTCTTC	CASSISLGQKQFF
14	TRBJ2-3	TRBD1	TRBV28	-	TGTGCCATTGGGACAGGGGGCTCGGCAGATACGCAGTATTTT	CAIGTGGSADTQYF
15	TRBJ1-2	-	TRBV18	-	TGTGCCAGCTCACCAGTACCAGGGGATAACTATGGCTACACCTTC	CASSPVPGDNYGYTF
14	TRBJ2-7	TRBD2	TRBV2	few	TGTGCCAGCAATAGCGGGAGATCCCCCCGGGAGCAGTACTTC	CASNSGRSPREQYF
15	TRBJ2-7	TRBD2	TRBV6-5	-	TGTGCCAGCAGTAGGGGACTAGCGGGGCCCTACGAGCAGTACTTC	CASSRGLAGPYEQYF